This T cell receptor (beta chain) was documented in a study of T cell responses to AZD1222 COVID-19 vaccine. Study-wide results and limits: Nearly half of the spike-specific TCRs reportedly recognize variant regions that carry no mutations.

The CDR3 totals 13 residues. The V end was cut by 4 bases, the J end by 6 bases, with 12 bases between. Germline loops: CDR1 MNHEY, CDR2 SMNVEV (reference sequence). With regard to this clone: No antigen is known for it.

Clones were sequenced by immunoSEQ multiplex PCR, and TCRdb holds only the in-frame ones, with some missing. The sample holds 100,000 to 120,000 clones, over 85% seen once. This chain connects TRBV27 to TRBJ1-2; no clear D gene. The TCR originated in an adult who received the AZD1222 COVID-19 vaccine. The source material was peripheral blood, sampled 28 days after the second AZD1222 dose. CDR3 protein: CASSSLPRNGYTF. The CDR3 DNA follows: TGTGCCAGCAGTTCCCTCCCCCGCAATGGCTACACCTTC.